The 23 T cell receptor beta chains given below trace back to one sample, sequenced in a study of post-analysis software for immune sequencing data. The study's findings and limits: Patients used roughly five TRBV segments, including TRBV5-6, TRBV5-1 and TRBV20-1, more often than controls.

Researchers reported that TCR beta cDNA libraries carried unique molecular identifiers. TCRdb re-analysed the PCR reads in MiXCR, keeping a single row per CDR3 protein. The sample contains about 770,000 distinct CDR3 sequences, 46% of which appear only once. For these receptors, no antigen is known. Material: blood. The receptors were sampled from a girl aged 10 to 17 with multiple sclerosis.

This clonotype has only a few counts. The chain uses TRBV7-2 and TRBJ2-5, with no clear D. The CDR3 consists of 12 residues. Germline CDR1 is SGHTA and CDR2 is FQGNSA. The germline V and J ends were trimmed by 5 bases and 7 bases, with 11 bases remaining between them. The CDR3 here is CASSPVEATQYF. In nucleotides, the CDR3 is TGTGCCAGCAGCCCCGTGGAAGCGACCCAGTACTTC.

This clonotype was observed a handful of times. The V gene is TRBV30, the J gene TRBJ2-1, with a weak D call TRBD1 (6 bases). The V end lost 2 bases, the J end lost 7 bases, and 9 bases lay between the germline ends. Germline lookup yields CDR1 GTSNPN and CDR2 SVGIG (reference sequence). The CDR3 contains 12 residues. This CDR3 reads CAWSKTGNEQFF. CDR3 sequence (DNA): TGTGCCTGGAGTAAAACAGGGAATGAGCAGTTCTTC. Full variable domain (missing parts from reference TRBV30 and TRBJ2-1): SQTIHQWPATLVQPVGSPLSLECTVEGTSNPNLYWYRQAAGRGLQLLFYSVGIGQISSEVPQNLSASRPQDRQFILSSKKLLLSDSGFYLCAWSKTGNEQFFGPGTRLTVL.

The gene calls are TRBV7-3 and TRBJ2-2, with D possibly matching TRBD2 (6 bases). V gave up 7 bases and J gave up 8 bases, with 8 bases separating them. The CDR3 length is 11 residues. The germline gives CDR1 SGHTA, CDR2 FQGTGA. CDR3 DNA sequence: TGTGCCAGCAAAGGAGGGGGGGAGCTGTTTTTT. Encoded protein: CASKGGGELFF.

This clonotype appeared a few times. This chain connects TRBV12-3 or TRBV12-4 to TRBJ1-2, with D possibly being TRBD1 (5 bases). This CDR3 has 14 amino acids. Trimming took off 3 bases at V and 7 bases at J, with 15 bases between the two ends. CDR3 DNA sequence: TGTGCCAGCAGTTTTGTCGGGGGAATGGGTGGCTACACCTTC. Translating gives CASSFVGGMGGYTF.

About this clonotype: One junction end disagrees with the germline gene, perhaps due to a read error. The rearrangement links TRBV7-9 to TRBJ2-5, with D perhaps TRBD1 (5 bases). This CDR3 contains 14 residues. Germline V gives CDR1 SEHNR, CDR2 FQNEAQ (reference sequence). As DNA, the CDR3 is TGTGCTAGCAGCTTAGGAAGGGGACAAGAGACCCAGTACTTC. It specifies CASSLGRGQETQYF.

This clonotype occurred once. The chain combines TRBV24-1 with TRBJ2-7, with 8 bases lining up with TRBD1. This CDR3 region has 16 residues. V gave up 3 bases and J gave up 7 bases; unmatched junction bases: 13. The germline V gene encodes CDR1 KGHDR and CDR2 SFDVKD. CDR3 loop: CATSDDGQGALGEQYF. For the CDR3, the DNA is TGTGCCACCAGTGATGATGGACAGGGTGCCTTAGGGGAGCAGTACTTC.

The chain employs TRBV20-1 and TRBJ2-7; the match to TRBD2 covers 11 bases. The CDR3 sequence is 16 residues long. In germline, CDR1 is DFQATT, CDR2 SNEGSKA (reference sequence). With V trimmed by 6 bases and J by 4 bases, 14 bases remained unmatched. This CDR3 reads CSAPNQTSGSFYEQYF. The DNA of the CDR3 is TGCAGTGCCCCGAACCAAACTAGCGGGAGTTTTTACGAGCAGTACTTC.

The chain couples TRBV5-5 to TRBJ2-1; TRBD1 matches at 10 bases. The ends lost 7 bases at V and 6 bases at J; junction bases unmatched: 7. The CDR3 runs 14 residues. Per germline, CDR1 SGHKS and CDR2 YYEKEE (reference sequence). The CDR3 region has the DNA TGTGCCAGCCTCCCATGGACAGGGGGCAATGAGCAGTTCTTC. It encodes CASLPWTGGNEQFF. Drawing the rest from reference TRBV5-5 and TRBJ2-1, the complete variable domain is DAGVTQSPTHLIKTRGQQVTLRCSPISGHKSVSWYQQVLGQGPQFIFQYYEKEERGRGNFPDRFSARQFPNYSSELNVNALLLGDSALYLCASLPWTGGNEQFFGPGTRLTVL.

CDR3 nucleotides: TGCAGTGCTAGAGTTGGGACACCCCTCCACTTT. Translation gives CSARVGTPLHF. The rearrangement links TRBV20-1 to TRBJ1-6, with D hard to call. Germline V gene sequence: CDR1 DFQATT, CDR2 SNEGSKA (reference sequence). This CDR3 has 11 amino acids. With 1 base removed from V and 11 bases from J, the gap between germline ends came to 6 bases.

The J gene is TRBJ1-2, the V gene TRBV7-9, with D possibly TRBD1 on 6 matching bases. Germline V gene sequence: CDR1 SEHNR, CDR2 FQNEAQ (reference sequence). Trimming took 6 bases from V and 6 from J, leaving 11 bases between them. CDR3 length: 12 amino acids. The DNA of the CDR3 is TGTGCCAGCAGTAGGGGGAAGGATGGCTACACCTTC. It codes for CASSRGKDGYTF.

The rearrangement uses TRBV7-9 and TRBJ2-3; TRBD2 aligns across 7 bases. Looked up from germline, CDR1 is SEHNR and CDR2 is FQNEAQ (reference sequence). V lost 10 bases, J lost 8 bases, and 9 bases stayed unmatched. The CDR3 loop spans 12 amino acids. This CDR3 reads CATKPGGVTQYF. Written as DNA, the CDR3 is TGTGCCACCAAACCTGGGGGGGTTACGCAGTATTTT.

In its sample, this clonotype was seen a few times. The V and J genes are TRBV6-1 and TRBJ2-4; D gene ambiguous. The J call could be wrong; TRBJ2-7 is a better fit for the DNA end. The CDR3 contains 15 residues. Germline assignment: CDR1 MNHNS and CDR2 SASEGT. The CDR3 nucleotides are TGTGCCAGCAGTGAAAGCGCAGGCCGGCTCTACGAGCAGTACTTC. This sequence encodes CASSESAGRLYEQYF.

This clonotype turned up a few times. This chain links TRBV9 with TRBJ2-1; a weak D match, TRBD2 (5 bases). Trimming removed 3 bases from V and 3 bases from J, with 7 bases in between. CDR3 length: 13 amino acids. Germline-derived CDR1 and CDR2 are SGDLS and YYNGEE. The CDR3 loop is CASSDRDYNEQFF. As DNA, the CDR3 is TGTGCCAGCAGCGACCGGGACTACAATGAGCAGTTCTTC.

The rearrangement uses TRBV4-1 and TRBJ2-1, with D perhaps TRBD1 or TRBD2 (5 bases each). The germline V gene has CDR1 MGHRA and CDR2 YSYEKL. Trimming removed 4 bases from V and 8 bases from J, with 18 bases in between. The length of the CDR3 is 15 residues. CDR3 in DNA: TGCGCCAGCAGCCTCGGGGCCCTCGTAGGGGATGAGCAGTTCTTC. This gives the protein CASSLGALVGDEQFF.

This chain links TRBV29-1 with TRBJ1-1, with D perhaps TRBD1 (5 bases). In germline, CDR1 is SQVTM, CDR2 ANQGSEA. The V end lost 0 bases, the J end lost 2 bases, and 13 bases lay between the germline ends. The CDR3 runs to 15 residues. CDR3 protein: CSVEDQLGANTEAFF. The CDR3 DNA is TGCAGCGTTGAAGATCAGTTAGGGGCTAACACTGAAGCTTTCTTT.

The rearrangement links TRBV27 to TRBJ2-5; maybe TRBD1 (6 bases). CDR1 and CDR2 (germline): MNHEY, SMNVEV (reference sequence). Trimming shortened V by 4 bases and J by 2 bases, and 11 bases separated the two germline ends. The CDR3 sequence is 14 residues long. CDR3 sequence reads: CASSSAGEQETQYF. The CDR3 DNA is TGTGCCAGCAGTTCCGCAGGGGAACAAGAGACCCAGTACTTC.

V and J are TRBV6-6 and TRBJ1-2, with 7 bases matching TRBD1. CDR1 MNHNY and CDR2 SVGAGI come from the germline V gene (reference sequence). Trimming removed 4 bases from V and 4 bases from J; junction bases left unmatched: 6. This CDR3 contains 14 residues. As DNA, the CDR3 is TGTGCCAGCAGTTCCCTGGACAGGAGCTATGGCTACACCTTC. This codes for CASSSLDRSYGYTF.

CDR3 sequence (DNA): TGTGCCAGCAGACGGACCTACGCGGATACGCAGTATTTT. Amino acids: CASRRTYADTQYF. The J gene is TRBJ2-3, the V gene TRBV5-5; D ambiguous. With 5 bases removed from V and 6 bases from J, the gap between germline ends came to 13 bases. The CDR3 is 13 amino acids. Germline V CDR1 and CDR2: SGHKS, YYEKEE (reference sequence).

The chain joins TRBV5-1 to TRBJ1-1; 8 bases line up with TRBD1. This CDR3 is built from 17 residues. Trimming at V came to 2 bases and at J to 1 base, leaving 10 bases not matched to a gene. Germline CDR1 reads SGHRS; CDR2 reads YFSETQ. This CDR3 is CASSLWSRDRRNTEAFF. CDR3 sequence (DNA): TGCGCCAGCAGCTTATGGAGCCGGGACAGGAGGAACACTGAAGCTTTCTTT.

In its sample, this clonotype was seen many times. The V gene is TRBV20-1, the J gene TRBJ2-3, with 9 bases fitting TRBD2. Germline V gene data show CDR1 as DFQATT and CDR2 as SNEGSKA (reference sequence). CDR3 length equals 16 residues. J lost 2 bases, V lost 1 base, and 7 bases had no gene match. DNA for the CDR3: TGCAGTGCTAGAGCTCTTCTAGCGGGGCACACAGATACGCAGTATTTT. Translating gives CSARALLAGHTDTQYF.

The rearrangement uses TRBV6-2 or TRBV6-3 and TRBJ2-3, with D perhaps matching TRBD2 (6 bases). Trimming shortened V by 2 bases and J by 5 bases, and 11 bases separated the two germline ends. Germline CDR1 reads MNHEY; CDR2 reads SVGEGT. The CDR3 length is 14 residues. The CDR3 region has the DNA TGTGCCAGCAGTTACGCGGGACGGGGAGATACGCAGTATTTT. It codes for CASSYAGRGDTQYF.

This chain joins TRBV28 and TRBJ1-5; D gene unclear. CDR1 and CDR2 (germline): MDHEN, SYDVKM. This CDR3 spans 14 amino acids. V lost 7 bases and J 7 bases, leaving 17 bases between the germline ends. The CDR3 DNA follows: TGTGCCAGCACCCTGGGCGGCCGTCGGCAGCCCCAGCATTTT. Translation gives CASTLGGRRQPQHF.

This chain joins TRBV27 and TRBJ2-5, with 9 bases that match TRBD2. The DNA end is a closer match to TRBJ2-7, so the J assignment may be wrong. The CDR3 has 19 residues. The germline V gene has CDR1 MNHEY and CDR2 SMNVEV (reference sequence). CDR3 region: CASSLNRGPGFLAGYEQYF. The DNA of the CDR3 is TGTGCCAGCAGTTTAAACAGGGGTCCAGGTTTTCTAGCGGGATACGAGCAGTACTTC.